These 3 T cell receptor beta chains came from one sample sequenced in a study of blood T cell repertoires in COVID-19. Libraries were prepared by immunoSEQ multiplex PCR; TCRdb keeps only in-frame clonotypes and omits some of them. The repertoire includes 270,000 or so clones, nearly 85% of them detected once, and 7.5% to 9% sits in the top ten. Material: peripheral blood. These receptor sequences come from a human donor in a cohort sampled during active COVID-19.

This chain uses TRBV11-1 with TRBJ2-1; the D is unclear. V lost 4 bases and J lost 2, with 9 bases in between. Germline assignment: CDR1 SGHAT and CDR2 FQDESV (reference sequence). The CDR3 is 14 residues long. CDR3 sequence reads: CASSSNAAYNEQFF. CDR3 nucleotides: TGTGCCAGCAGCTCCAATGCAGCCTACAATGAGCAGTTCTTC.

The chain uses TRBV3-1 (or the pseudogene TRBV3-2) and TRBJ2-7; D uncertain. Trimming stripped 1 base from V and 5 bases from J, with 15 bases between. CDR1 is LGHDT and CDR2 is YNNKEL in the germline V gene (reference sequence). CDR3 size: 15 residues. The CDR3 bases are TGTGCCAGCAGCCAAGGCAGAACAACCCGCCACGAGCAGTACTTC. Translation: CASSQGRTTRHEQYF.

CDR3 in amino acids: CASRRSSGAYNEQFF. The CDR3 coding sequence is TGTGCCAGCAGGAGGTCTAGCGGGGCCTACAATGAGCAGTTCTTC. The V gene is TRBV7-9, the J gene TRBJ2-1; 9 nucleotides line up with TRBD2. With 6 bases clipped from V and 2 bases from J, the junction kept 5 bases outside the gene matches. CDR3 length: 15 amino acids. The germline V gene has CDR1 SEHNR and CDR2 FQNEAQ (reference sequence). Full variable domain (rest looked up from reference TRBV7-9 and TRBJ2-1): DTGVSQNPRHKITKRGQNVTFRCDPISEHNRLYWYRQTLGQGPEFLTYFQNEAQLEKSRLLSDRFSAERPKGSFSTLEIQRTEQGDSAMYLCASRRSSGAYNEQFFGPGTRLTVL.